The next 6 T cell receptor beta chains were all read from a single sample in a study of OX40 agonist ivuxolimab in advanced cancers. Profiled with immunoSEQ multiplex PCR; TCRdb holds only in-frame clones, not every one. The sample lists some 80,000 clones, around 90% occurring once. Sequenced here: CD4+ or CD8+ T cells sorted from blood, sampled in a trial of the OX40 agonist ivuxolimab. Receptors were obtained from an adult with an advanced solid tumor such as melanoma, head and neck, liver or kidney cancer.

This chain connects TRBV2 to TRBJ1-5, with D hard to call. This CDR3 contains 16 residues. The V gene's germline CDR1 is SNHLY and CDR2 FYNNEI. Between the trimmed V and J ends, which lost 5 bases and 7 bases, there was a span of 21 bases. As DNA, the CDR3 is TGTGCCAGCAGTCCCGAGAGACTGCTTGGGAAGCAGCCCCAGCATTTT. Encoded protein: CASSPERLLGKQPQHF.

This clone was counted once. The chain has TRBV11-2 and TRBJ2-3; TRBD2 matches 7 bases. Germline CDR1 SGHAT, CDR2 FQNNGV. V gave up 6 bases and J gave up 1 base; unmatched junction bases: 10. This CDR3 is 16 amino acids long. The CDR3: CASSPGWLAGTDTQYF. CDR3 in DNA: TGTGCCAGCAGTCCCGGTTGGCTAGCGGGCACAGATACGCAGTATTTT.

The table lists this clone with a count of one. The rearrangement uses TRBV5-5 and TRBJ1-1; D unclear. This CDR3 has 15 amino acids. V was pared by 0 bases and J by 1 base, with 10 bases between. Germline CDR1 and CDR2: SGHKS and YYEKEE (reference sequence). CDR3 amino acids: CASSLEARRNTEAFF. Written as DNA, the CDR3 is TGTGCCAGCAGCTTGGAAGCCAGAAGGAACACTGAAGCTTTCTTT. The full variable domain, completed using reference TRBV5-5 and TRBJ1-1, is DAGVTQSPTHLIKTRGQQVTLRCSPISGHKSVSWYQQVLGQGPQFIFQYYEKEERGRGNFPDRFSARQFPNYSSELNVNALLLGDSALYLCASSLEARRNTEAFFGQGTRLTVV.

This clone showed up just once. This chain uses TRBV7-2 with TRBJ1-1, with D unresolved. Trimming shortened V by 1 base and J by 0 bases, and 12 bases separated the two germline ends. CDR1 and CDR2 from the germline V gene are SGHTA and FQGNSA. The CDR3 is made up of 16 amino acids. The DNA of the CDR3 is TGTGCCAGCAGCTTAGGACGGACGCAGATGAACACTGAAGCTTTCTTT. This encodes CASSLGRTQMNTEAFF.

The chain employs TRBV7-2 and TRBJ1-3, with D uncertain. CDR3 length equals 16 residues. The V end was cut by 0 bases, the J end by 4 bases, with 13 bases between. From germline, CDR1 is SGHTA and CDR2 FQGNSA. The DNA for the CDR3 is TGTGCCAGCAGCTTAGCAAACGGACCACAGGGAAACACCATATATTTT. Its protein is CASSLANGPQGNTIYF.

The chain carries TRBV11-2 and TRBJ1-3; 7 bases align to TRBD1. Trimming at V came to 5 bases and at J to 6 bases, leaving 7 bases not matched to a gene. Germline loops: CDR1 SGHAT, CDR2 FQNNGV. The CDR3 has 14 amino acids. CDR3 amino acids: CASSPGTAPNTIYF. The CDR3, as DNA: TGTGCCAGCAGCCCCGGGACAGCCCCAAACACCATATATTTT.